Given below is one TCR beta chain in context. The antigen is unknown. These data are taken from a study of shared clonotypes between healthy human individuals. General study findings and limits: About 5% of naive CD4 clonotypes were shared across four donors.

The CDR3 runs to 14 residues. CDR1 is SGHVS, CDR2 FQNEAQ, per germline. Trimming shortened V by 6 bases and J by 2 bases, and 14 bases separated the two germline ends. CD45RO negativity and positive selection for CCR7 defined naive CD8 cells, a population that excluded terminally differentiated effector memory CD45RA+ cells. The method was immunoSEQ multiplex PCR; TCRdb's version includes in-frame clones alone and lacks a portion of them. Here the sample spans about 2.1 million clones, under 95% being singletons. The sequence derives from a man between 18 and 35 years old in good health. Some clones in this sample may be carry-over from other donors' samples. This chain connects TRBV7-8 to TRBJ2-7, with D perhaps given as TRBD1 or TRBD2 (5 bases each). Sequencing input: naive CD8+ T cells from PBMCs. The CDR3 protein is CASSGWDQTYEQYF. DNA of the CDR3: TGTGCCAGCAGTGGTTGGGACCAAACCTACGAGCAGTACTTC.